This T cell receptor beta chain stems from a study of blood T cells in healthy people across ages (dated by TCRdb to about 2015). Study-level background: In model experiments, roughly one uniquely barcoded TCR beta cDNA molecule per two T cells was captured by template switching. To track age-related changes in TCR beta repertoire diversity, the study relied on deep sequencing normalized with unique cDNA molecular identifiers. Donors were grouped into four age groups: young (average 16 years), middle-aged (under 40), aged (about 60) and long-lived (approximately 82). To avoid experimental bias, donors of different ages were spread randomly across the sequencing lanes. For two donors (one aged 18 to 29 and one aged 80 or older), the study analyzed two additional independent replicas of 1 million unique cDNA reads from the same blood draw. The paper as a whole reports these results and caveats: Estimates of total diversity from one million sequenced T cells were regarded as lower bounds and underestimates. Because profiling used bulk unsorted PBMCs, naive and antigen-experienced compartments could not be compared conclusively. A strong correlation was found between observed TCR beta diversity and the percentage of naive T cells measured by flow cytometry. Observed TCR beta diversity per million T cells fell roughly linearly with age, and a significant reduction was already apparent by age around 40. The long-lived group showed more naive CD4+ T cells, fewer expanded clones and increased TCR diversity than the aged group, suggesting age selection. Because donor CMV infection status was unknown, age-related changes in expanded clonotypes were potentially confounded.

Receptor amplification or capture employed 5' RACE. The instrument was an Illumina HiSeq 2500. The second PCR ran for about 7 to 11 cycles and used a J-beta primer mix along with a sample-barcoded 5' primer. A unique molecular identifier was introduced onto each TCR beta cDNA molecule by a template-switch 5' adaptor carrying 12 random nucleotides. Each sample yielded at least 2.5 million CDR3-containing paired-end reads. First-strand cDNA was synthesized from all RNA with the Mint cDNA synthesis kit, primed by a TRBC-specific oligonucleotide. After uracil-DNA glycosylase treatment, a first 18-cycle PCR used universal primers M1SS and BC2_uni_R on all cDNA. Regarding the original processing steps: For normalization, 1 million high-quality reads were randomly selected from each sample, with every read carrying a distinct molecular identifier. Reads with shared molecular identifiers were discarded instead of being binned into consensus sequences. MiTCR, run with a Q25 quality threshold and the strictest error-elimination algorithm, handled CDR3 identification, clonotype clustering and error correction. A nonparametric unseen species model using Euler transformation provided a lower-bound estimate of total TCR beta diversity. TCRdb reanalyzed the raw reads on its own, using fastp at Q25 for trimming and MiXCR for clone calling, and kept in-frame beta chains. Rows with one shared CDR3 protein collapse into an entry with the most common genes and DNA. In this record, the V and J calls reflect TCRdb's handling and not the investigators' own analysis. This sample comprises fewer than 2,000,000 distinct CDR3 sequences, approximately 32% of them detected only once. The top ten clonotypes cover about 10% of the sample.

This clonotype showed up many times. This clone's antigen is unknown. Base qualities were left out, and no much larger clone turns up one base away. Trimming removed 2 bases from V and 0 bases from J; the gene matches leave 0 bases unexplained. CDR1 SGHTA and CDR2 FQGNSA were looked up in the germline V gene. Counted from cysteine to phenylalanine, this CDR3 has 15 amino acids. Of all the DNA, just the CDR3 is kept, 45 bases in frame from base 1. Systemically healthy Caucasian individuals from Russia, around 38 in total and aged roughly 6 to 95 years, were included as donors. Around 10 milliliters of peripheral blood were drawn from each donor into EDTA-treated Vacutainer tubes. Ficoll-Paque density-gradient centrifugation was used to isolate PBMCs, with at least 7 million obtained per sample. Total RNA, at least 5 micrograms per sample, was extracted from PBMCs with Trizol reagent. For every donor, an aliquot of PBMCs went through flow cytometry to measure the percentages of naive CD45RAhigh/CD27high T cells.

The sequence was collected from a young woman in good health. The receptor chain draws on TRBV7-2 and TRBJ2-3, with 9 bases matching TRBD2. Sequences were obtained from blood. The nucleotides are TGTGCCAGCAGCTTAACTAGCGGGAGCACAGATACGCAGTATTTT. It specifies CASSLTSGSTDTQYF. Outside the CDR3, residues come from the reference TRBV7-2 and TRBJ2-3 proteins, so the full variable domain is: GAGVSQSPSNKVTEKGKDVELRCDPISGHTALYWYRQSLGQGLEFLIYFQGNSAPDKSGLPSDRFSAERTGGSVSTLTIQRTQQEDSAVYLCASSLTSGSTDTQYFGPGTRLTVL.